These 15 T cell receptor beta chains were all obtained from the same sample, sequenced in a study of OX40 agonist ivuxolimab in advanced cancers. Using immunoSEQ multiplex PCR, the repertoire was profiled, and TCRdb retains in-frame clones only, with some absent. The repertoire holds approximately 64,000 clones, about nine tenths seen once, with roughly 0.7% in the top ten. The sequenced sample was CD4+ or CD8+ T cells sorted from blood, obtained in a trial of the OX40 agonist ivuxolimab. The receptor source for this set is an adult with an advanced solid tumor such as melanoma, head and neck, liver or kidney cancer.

The CDR3 spells CASSDRLAAYNEQFF. CDR3 nucleotides: TGTGCCAGTAGTGACCGGCTAGCGGCCTACAATGAGCAGTTCTTC. This rearrangement joins TRBV19 to TRBJ2-1; 7 nucleotides align to TRBD2. CDR1 LNHDA and CDR2 SQIVND come from the germline V gene (reference sequence). V gave up 5 bases and J gave up 2 bases; unmatched junction bases: 6. The CDR3 runs to 15 residues.

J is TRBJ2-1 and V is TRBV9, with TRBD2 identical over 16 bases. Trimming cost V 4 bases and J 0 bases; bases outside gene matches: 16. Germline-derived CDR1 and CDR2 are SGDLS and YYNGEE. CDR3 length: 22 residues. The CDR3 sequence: CASSSKGQPGLAGGSSYNEQFF. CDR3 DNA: TGTGCCAGCAGCTCTAAGGGTCAGCCGGGACTAGCGGGAGGGAGCTCCTACAATGAGCAGTTCTTC.

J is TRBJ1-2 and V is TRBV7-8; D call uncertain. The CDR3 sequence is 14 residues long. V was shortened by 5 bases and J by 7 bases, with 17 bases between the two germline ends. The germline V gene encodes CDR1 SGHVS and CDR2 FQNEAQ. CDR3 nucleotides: TGTGCCAGCAGCCCCGACCGAGGTGATTCTGGCTACACCTTC. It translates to CASSPDRGDSGYTF.

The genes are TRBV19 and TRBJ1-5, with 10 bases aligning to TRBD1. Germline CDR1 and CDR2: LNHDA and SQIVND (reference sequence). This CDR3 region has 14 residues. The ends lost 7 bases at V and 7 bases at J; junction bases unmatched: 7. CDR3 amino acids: CASTTTGGAQPQHF. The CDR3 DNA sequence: TGTGCCAGTACCACGACAGGGGGCGCCCAGCCCCAGCATTTT. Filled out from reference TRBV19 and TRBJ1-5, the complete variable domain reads DGGITQSPKYLFRKEGQNVTLSCEQNLNHDAMYWYRQDPGQGLRLIYYSQIVNDFQKGDIAEGYSVSREKKESFPLTVTSAQKNPTAFYLCASTTTGGAQPQHFGDGTRLSIL.

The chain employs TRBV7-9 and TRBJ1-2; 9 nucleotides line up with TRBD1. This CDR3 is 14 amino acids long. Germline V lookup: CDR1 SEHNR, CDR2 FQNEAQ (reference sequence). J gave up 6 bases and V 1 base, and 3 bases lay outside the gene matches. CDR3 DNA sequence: TGTGCCAGCAGCTTAGAGACAGGGGGTCATGGCTACACCTTC. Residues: CASSLETGGHGYTF. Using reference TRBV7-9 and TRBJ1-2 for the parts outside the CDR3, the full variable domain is DTGVSQNPRHKITKRGQNVTFRCDPISEHNRLYWYRQTLGQGPEFLTYFQNEAQLEKSRLLSDRFSAERPKGSFSTLEIQRTEQGDSAMYLCASSLETGGHGYTFGSGTRLTVV.

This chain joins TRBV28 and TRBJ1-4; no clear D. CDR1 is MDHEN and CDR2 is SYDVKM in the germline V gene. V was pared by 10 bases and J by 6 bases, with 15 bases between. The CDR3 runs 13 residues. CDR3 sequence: CATSRRIDEKLFF. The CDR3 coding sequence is TGTGCCACCAGCCGGAGGATCGATGAAAAACTGTTTTTT.

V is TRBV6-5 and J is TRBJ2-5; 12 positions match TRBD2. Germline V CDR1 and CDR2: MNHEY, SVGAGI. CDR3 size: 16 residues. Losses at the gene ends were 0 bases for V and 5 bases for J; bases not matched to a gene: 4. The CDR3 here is CASSYSTSGGGETQYF. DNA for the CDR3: TGTGCCAGCAGTTACTCGACTAGCGGGGGTGGGGAGACCCAGTACTTC.

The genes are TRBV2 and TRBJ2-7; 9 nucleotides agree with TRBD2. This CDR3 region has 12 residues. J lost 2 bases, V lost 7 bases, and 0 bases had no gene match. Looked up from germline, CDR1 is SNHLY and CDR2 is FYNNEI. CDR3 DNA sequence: TGTGCCAGCACTAGCGGGGCCTACGAGCAGTACTTC. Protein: CASTSGAYEQYF.

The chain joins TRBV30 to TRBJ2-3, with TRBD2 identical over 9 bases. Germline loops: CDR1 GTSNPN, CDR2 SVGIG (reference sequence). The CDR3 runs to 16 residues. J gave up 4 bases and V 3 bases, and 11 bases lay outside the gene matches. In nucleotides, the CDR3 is TGTGCCTGGAGCCGGCGTAGCGGGAGTAGGGCAGATACGCAGTATTTT. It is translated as CAWSRRSGSRADTQYF. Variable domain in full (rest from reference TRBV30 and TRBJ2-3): SQTIHQWPATLVQPVGSPLSLECTVEGTSNPNLYWYRQAAGRGLQLLFYSVGIGQISSEVPQNLSASRPQDRQFILSSKKLLLSDSGFYLCAWSRRSGSRADTQYFGPGTRLTVL.

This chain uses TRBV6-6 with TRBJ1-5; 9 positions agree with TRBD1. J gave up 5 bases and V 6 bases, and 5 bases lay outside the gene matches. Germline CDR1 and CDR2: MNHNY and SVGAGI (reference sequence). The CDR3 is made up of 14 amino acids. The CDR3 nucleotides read TGTGCCAGCAGATCAACAGGGGGCTATCAGCCCCAGCATTTT. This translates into CASRSTGGYQPQHF.

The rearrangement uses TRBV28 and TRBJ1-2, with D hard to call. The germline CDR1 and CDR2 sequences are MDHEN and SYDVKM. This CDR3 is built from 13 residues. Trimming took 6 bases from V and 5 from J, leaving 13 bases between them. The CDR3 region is CASSPRGGYGYTF. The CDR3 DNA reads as TGTGCCAGCAGCCCTCGGGGTGGGTATGGCTACACCTTC.

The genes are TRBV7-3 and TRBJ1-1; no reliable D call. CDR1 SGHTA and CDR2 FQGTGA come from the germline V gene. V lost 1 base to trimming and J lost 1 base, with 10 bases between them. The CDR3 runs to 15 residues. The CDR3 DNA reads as TGTGCCAGCAGCTTAAGTGGTGGCGGGAACACTGAAGCTTTCTTT. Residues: CASSLSGGGNTEAFF. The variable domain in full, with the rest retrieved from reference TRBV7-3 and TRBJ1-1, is GAGVSQTPSNKVTEKGKYVELRCDPISGHTALYWYRQSLGQGPEFLIYFQGTGAADDSGLPNDRFFAVRPEGSVSTLKIQRTERGDSAVYLCASSLSGGGNTEAFFGQGTRLTVV.

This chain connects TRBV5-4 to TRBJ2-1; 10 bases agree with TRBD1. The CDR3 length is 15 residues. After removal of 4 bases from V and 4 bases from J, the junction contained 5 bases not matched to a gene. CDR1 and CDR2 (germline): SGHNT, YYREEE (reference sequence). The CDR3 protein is CASSRDRGPYNEQFF. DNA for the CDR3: TGTGCCAGCAGCCGCGACAGGGGGCCTTACAATGAGCAGTTCTTC. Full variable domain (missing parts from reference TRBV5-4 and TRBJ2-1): ETGVTQSPTHLIKTRGQQVTLRCSSQSGHNTVSWYQQALGQGPQFIFQYYREEENGRGNFPPRFSGLQFPNYSSELNVNALELDDSALYLCASSRDRGPYNEQFFGPGTRLTVL.

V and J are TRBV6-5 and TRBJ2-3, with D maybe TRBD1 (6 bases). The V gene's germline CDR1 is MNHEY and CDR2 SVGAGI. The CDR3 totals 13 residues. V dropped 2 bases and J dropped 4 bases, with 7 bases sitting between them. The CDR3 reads CASSYGGPDTQYF. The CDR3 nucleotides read TGTGCCAGCAGTTACGGGGGCCCAGATACGCAGTATTTT.

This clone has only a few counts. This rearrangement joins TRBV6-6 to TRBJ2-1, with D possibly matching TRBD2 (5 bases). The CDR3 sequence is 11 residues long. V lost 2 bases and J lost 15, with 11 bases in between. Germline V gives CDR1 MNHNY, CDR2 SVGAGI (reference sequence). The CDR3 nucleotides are TGTGCCAGCAGTTACCCTAGCCCCCCGTTCTTC. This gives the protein CASSYPSPPFF.